The T cell receptor (beta chain) under discussion was sequenced for a study of cytomegalovirus exposure and HLA in healthy donors. With respect to this clone: The antigen is undetermined.

The assay was immunoSEQ multiplex PCR, and TCRdb's table has in-frame clones only and misses some. Among about 120,000 clones listed, under 90% were seen once. The CDR3 contains 14 residues. Germline CDR1 LNHDA, CDR2 SQIVND (reference sequence). With 5 bases removed from V and 3 bases from J, the gap between germline ends came to 13 bases. The study's findings and limits: With high specificity and sensitivity, the classifier reportedly diagnosed cytomegalovirus status.

The sample was PBMCs. The chain couples TRBV19 to TRBJ2-5; D gene unclear. The TCR sequence derives from a woman aged 18-29 years in good health and CMV-seronegative. This chain's CDR3 is CASSPPLREETQYF. As DNA, the CDR3 is TGTGCCAGTAGTCCACCCCTGCGTGAAGAGACCCAGTACTTC.